This T cell receptor beta chain was retrieved from a study of CD8 T cells in Susac syndrome. General study findings and limits: TCR sequencing and HLA analysis covered a relatively small number of individuals.

Random hexamers primed reverse transcription of about 0.5 to 1 ug RNA. TCRdb analysed the immunoSEQ multiplex PCR reads with MiXCR anew, one entry per CDR3 protein. The table records approximately 190,000 distinct CDR3 sequences, nearly 95% of them present only once. To note about this clonotype: The target antigen is unknown.

In blood CD8+ and CD4+ T cells, TCR beta underwent sequencing. Isolation of CD8+ and CD4+ T cells was performed negatively, whereas enrichment of TEMRA cells was done by FACS. V lost 4 bases and J lost 0, with 9 bases in between. Germline V lookup: CDR1 SQVTM, CDR2 ANQGSEA. This CDR3 has 13 residues. This receptor was obtained from a human donor with multiple sclerosis. The rearrangement joins TRBV29-1 to TRBJ1-1; no clear D. The sample consisted of CD4+ T cells from PBMCs. The CDR3 here is CSVGGRVNTEAFF. Written as DNA, the CDR3 is TGCAGCGTTGGTGGACGGGTGAACACTGAAGCTTTCTTT.